These 22 T cell receptor beta chains originate from one sample sequenced in a study of blood T cells in healthy people across ages. A second about 6 to 12 cycle PCR used barcoded and J-beta primers. From the 5' RACE reads, TCRdb called clonotypes with MiXCR, one entry per CDR3 protein. The table records around 1,000,000 distinct CDR3 sequences, approximately 25% of them present only once. These same records also appear under a second study, on T cells of mothers and their children.

The sequencing sample was made of blood. The receptor source for this set is a girl aged 2 to 9 in good health.

The rearrangement joins TRBV18 to TRBJ2-2; no clear D. The CDR3 consists of 17 residues. Germline loops: CDR1 KGHSH, CDR2 LQKENI. V was trimmed by 3 bases and J by 3 bases, leaving 17 bases between them. CDR3 DNA: TGTGCCAGCTCACCCAACATCCCCACCTTGGACACCGGGGAGCTGTTTTTT. This encodes CASSPNIPTLDTGELFF. Using reference TRBV18 and TRBJ2-2 for the parts outside the CDR3, the full variable domain is NAGVMQNPRHLVRRRGQEARLRCSPMKGHSHVYWYRQLPEEGLKFMVYLQKENIIDESGMPKERFSAEFPKEGPSILRIQQVVRGDSAAYFCASSPNIPTLDTGELFFGEGSRLTVL.

V is TRBV6-1 and J is TRBJ2-4, with 8 bases lining up with TRBD2. CDR3 length equals 23 residues. Germline CDR1 MNHNS, CDR2 SASEGT. Trimming cost V 5 bases and J 0 bases; bases outside gene matches: 27. CDR3 sequence: CASSLEVGTRGLPLSLAKNIQYF. The CDR3 DNA reads TGTGCCAGCAGTCTAGAAGTAGGGACTAGAGGTCTACCATTATCCTTAGCCAAAAACATTCAGTACTTC.

The chain recombines TRBV4-3 with TRBJ2-6, with no clear D. The germline V gene encodes CDR1 LGHNA and CDR2 YSLEER. This CDR3 is 12 amino acids long. V was cut by 1 base and J by 12 bases, with 7 bases left in between. The CDR3: CASSQVNSVLTF. The CDR3 DNA reads TGCGCCAGCAGCCAAGTTAACAGCGTCCTGACTTTC.

This clonotype was picked up a small number of times. The chain links TRBV29-1 to TRBJ2-3; D is unresolved. Deletions cut 3 bases from V and 1 base from J, with 5 bases between. The CDR3 covers 12 residues. Germline loops: CDR1 SQVTM, CDR2 ANQGSEA. CDR3 amino acids: CSVDKGTDTQYF. CDR3 DNA: TGCAGCGTTGATAAGGGCACAGATACGCAGTATTTT.

CDR3 amino acids: CASSALFSGANVLTF. The CDR3 DNA follows: TGTGCCAGCAGCGCCCTCTTTTCTGGGGCCAACGTCCTGACTTTC. The rearrangement uses TRBV9 and TRBJ2-6; D gene uncertain. V shed 3 bases and J shed 1 base, with 8 bases lying between them. Germline CDR1 reads SGDLS; CDR2 reads YYNGEE. The CDR3 is 15 residues long.

This clonotype occurred a few times. This chain connects TRBV27 to TRBJ2-1; D is perhaps TRBD2 (7 bases). This CDR3 contains 18 residues. Trimming removed 3 bases from V and 0 bases from J, with 18 bases in between. Germline assignment: CDR1 MNHEY and CDR2 SMNVEV (reference sequence). The CDR3 here is CASSLSGTPKSSYNEQFF. The CDR3, as DNA: TGTGCCAGCAGTTTGAGCGGGACACCTAAGAGCTCCTACAATGAGCAGTTCTTC.

The chain employs TRBV20-1 and TRBJ2-5; possible D gene TRBD1, 5 bases. The J call is uncertain, as TRBJ2-7 better fits the DNA end. Germline CDR1 reads DFQATT; CDR2 reads SNEGSKA (reference sequence). There are 14 residues in the CDR3. CDR3 residues: CSARDLAGYYEQYF. The CDR3 nucleotides are TGCAGTGCTAGAGATCTGGCAGGGTACTACGAGCAGTACTTC.

Concerning this clonotype: At one boundary the junction diverges from the germline segment, which might be a read error. The chain couples TRBV5-1 to TRBJ1-2; no reliable D call. CDR3 length equals 16 residues. The germline V gene has CDR1 SGHRS and CDR2 YFSETQ. DNA of the CDR3: TGCGCCAGCAGCTTGGGGAGTGGAGGATCTTACTTGGGCTATACCTTC. Amino acids: CASSLGSGGSYLGYTF. Full variable domain (missing parts from reference TRBV5-1 and TRBJ1-2): KAGVTQTPRYLIKTRGQQVTLSCSPISGHRSVSWYQQTPGQGLQFLFEYFSETQRNKGNFPGRFSGRQFSNSRSEMNVSTLELGDSALYLCASSLGSGGSYLGYTFGSGTRLTVV.

On this clonotype: This may be a read error, as it is one base from a much larger clone. The chain employs TRBV12-3 or TRBV12-4 and TRBJ1-2, with D perhaps matching TRBD1 (6 bases). V was trimmed by 8 bases and J by 2 bases, leaving 24 bases between them. CDR3 length: 17 residues. The CDR3 loop is CASGPQGIPPTNYGYTF. The CDR3 DNA reads TGTGCCAGCGGTCCGCAGGGGATTCCCCCGACAAACTATGGCTACACCTTC.

This chain uses TRBV7-9 with TRBJ1-3; 7 nucleotides agree with TRBD1. Germline values: CDR1 SEHNR, CDR2 FQNEAQ (reference sequence). This CDR3 comprises 12 residues. Trimming took 11 bases from V and 6 from J; bases not matched to a gene: 7. CDR3: CAGRTGANTIYF. The DNA for the CDR3 is TGTGCCGGGAGGACAGGTGCAAACACCATATATTTT.

The chain joins TRBV4-1 to TRBJ1-3; D is perhaps TRBD1 (5 bases). V was shortened by 6 bases and J by 1 base, with 28 bases between the two germline ends. The germline V gene has CDR1 MGHRA and CDR2 YSYEKL. This CDR3 contains 20 residues. For the CDR3, the DNA is TGCGCCAGCAGTCTAATCCATTCCCAGTCAGGGCGAAGGTCTGGAAACACCATATATTTT. Protein: CASSLIHSQSGRRSGNTIYF.

In this sample, this clonotype turned up a few times. One junction end does not reproduce the germline sequence, and a read error may be involved. The chain employs TRBV7-7 and TRBJ2-1; tentatively, D is TRBD2 (5 bases). This CDR3 region has 17 residues. Germline-derived CDR1 and CDR2 are SSHAT and FNYEAQ (reference sequence). CDR3: CASSLGMHGGSYNEQFF. CDR3 sequence (DNA): TGTGCTAGCAGCTTAGGGATGCACGGAGGATCTTACAATGAGCAGTTCTTC.

This clonotype was seen at least ten times. This chain links TRBV4-1 with TRBJ2-1; 12 nucleotides line up with TRBD2. The ends lost 1 base at V and 0 bases at J; junction bases unmatched: 1. Germline assignment: CDR1 MGHRA and CDR2 YSYEKL. The CDR3 is 17 residues long. Here the CDR3 reads CASSQATSGSSYNEQFF. CDR3 DNA: TGCGCCAGCAGCCAAGCGACTAGCGGGAGCTCCTACAATGAGCAGTTCTTC.

This clonotype has a handful of counts. The chain links TRBV7-3 to TRBJ1-2; D possibly corresponds to TRBD1 (5 bases). Germline CDR1 is SGHTA and CDR2 is FQGTGA. This CDR3 contains 15 residues. V was pared by 5 bases and J by 4 bases, with 17 bases between. The CDR3 DNA reads TGTGCCAGCAGCATCGACAGTTCCGGTGGCTATGGCTACACCTTC. It encodes CASSIDSSGGYGYTF.

The V call is TRBV6-1, the J call TRBJ1-2; D is undetermined. This CDR3 has 14 residues. Looked up from germline, CDR1 is MNHNS and CDR2 is SASEGT. V shed 5 bases and J shed 8 bases, with 18 bases lying between them. The CDR3 loop reads CASSPLPGFEGYTF. The CDR3, as DNA: TGTGCCAGCAGTCCACTTCCGGGCTTCGAGGGCTACACCTTC.

This clonotype was detected only a few times. This chain uses TRBV6-6 with TRBJ1-6; D is unclear. Trimming removed 7 bases at V and 0 bases at J, with 10 bases between. The CDR3 is made up of 15 amino acids. Per germline, CDR1 MNHNY and CDR2 SVGAGI (reference sequence). The CDR3 DNA reads as TGTGCCAGCAAGATTGGTATCTCCTATAATTCACCCCTCCACTTT. Encoded protein: CASKIGISYNSPLHF.

Only a few counts were recorded for this clonotype. This chain links TRBV6-5 with TRBJ2-7; tentative D call: TRBD1 (6 bases). This CDR3 has 16 residues. The V gene lost 0 bases and the J gene lost 2 bases, with 14 bases spanning the gap. Germline V gives CDR1 MNHEY, CDR2 SVGAGI. The CDR3 DNA is TGTGCCAGCAGTTACTCAAAGGGGGACACTACCTACGAGCAGTACTTC. It is translated as CASSYSKGDTTYEQYF.

This chain connects TRBV6-6 to TRBJ1-6; D remains ambiguous. Per germline, CDR1 MNHNY and CDR2 SVGAGI (reference sequence). The CDR3 sequence is 16 residues long. Trimming pared 5 bases from V and 9 bases from J, leaving 20 bases between. CDR3 nucleotide sequence: TGTGCCAGCAGTCAACGGACGGAGGACTCAGGTTCACCCCTCCACTTT. Translating gives CASSQRTEDSGSPLHF.

This clonotype has just a few counts. The chain couples TRBV10-3 to TRBJ2-3; D is unresolved. The CDR3 runs to 11 residues. The V end was cut by 3 bases, the J end by 6 bases, with 4 bases between. Per the germline V gene, CDR1 is ENHRY and CDR2 is SYGVKD. The CDR3, as DNA: TGTGCCATCAGTGATTGGGATACGCAGTATTTT. Protein product: CAISDWDTQYF.

The rearrangement joins TRBV7-2 to TRBJ2-5, with no clear D. The CDR3 consists of 15 residues. The germline V gene encodes CDR1 SGHTA and CDR2 FQGNSA. Trimming took off 1 base at V and 4 bases at J, with 13 bases between the two ends. CDR3 DNA sequence: TGTGCCAGCAGCTTAGAGGTGGGGTTTATAGAGACCCAGTACTTC. Amino acids: CASSLEVGFIETQYF.

The chain links TRBV5-6 to TRBJ2-1, with TRBD2 matching 10 bases. Germline lookup yields CDR1 SGHDT and CDR2 YYEEEE. CDR3 length: 16 residues. The V segment lost 0 bases and the J segment 4 bases; nucleotides outside the gene matches: 4. The CDR3 region is CASSLAGLAEYNEQFF. CDR3 in DNA: TGTGCCAGCAGCTTGGCAGGACTAGCGGAGTACAATGAGCAGTTCTTC. Variable domain in full (rest from reference TRBV5-6 and TRBJ2-1): DAGVTQSPTHLIKTRGQQVTLRCSPKSGHDTVSWYQQALGQGPQFIFQYYEEEERQRGNFPDRFSGHQFPNYSSELNVNALLLGDSALYLCASSLAGLAEYNEQFFGPGTRLTVL.

This clonotype was found a few times. The V gene is TRBV24-1, the J gene TRBJ1-1; TRBD1 agrees at 7 bases. Germline CDR1 is KGHDR and CDR2 is SFDVKD. The CDR3 is 14 residues long. Losses at the gene ends were 4 bases for V and 0 bases for J; bases not matched to a gene: 1. CDR3 protein: CATSEGTVNTEAFF. Here the CDR3 DNA reads TGTGCCACCAGTGAGGGGACAGTGAACACTGAAGCTTTCTTT.